The 11 T cell receptor beta chains given below trace back to one sample, sequenced in a study of shared clonotypes between healthy human individuals. The assay was immunoSEQ multiplex PCR, and TCRdb's table has in-frame clones only and misses some. The data show about 1.5 million clones, with around 98% seen just once and about 0.4% held by the top ten. The sequenced sample consisted of naive CD4+ T cells sorted from blood. The subset was: CD45RA+ positively selected. These receptors were taken from a young man in good health.

The rearrangement links TRBV29-1 to TRBJ2-2; 15 bases map to TRBD2. After removal of 8 bases from V and 4 bases from J, the junction contained 8 bases not matched to a gene. The CDR3 consists of 16 residues. Germline V gene sequence: CDR1 SQVTM, CDR2 ANQGSEA. The CDR3, as DNA: TGCAGCATTAGGACTAGCGGGAGGGTGGGCACCGGGGAGCTGTTTTTT. It translates to CSIRTSGRVGTGELFF.

Details on this clone: The sample carries other DNA sequences with the same CDR3. J is TRBJ2-7 and V is TRBV19; D is unclear. The germline CDR1 and CDR2 sequences are LNHDA and SQIVND (reference sequence). The CDR3 runs 12 residues. Trimming shortened V by 6 bases and J by 1 base, and 7 bases separated the two germline ends. The CDR3 loop is CASRGDSYEQYF. The CDR3 nucleotides read TGTGCCAGTAGGGGTGATTCCTACGAGCAGTACTTC.

V usage is TRBV29-1 and J usage is TRBJ1-1; D unclear. V lost 4 bases and J lost 11, with 14 bases in between. The V gene's germline CDR1 is SQVTM and CDR2 ANQGSEA. There are 11 residues in the CDR3. The CDR3 loop reads CSVGTKDAAFF. DNA for the CDR3: TGCAGCGTTGGGACGAAGGATGCGGCTTTCTTT.

The chain carries TRBV4-3 and TRBJ2-1; 8 positions match TRBD2. This CDR3 has 15 amino acids. V lost 3 bases and J lost 9; bases outside the gene matches: 10. Germline lookup yields CDR1 LGHNA and CDR2 YSLEER. CDR3 sequence reads: CASSHRGGLAGEQFF. DNA for the CDR3: TGCGCCAGCAGCCATCGAGGAGGACTAGCAGGTGAGCAGTTCTTC.

With respect to this clone: The sample carries other DNA sequences with the same CDR3. This chain connects TRBV10-1 to TRBJ2-3; the D is unclear. The germline V gene has CDR1 WNHNN and CDR2 SYGVQD (reference sequence). Trimming stripped 8 bases from V and 6 bases from J, with 12 bases between. The CDR3 sequence is 12 residues long. CDR3: CASSAPGDTQYF. DNA of the CDR3: TGCGCCAGCTCTGCACCCGGGGATACGCAGTATTTT.

This clone came up a few times. This same CDR3 is encoded by further DNA sequences in the sample. V and J are TRBV14 and TRBJ2-7; D is undetermined. Trimming cost V 3 bases and J 2 bases, with 2 bases left between them. This CDR3 comprises 11 residues. Germline V lookup: CDR1 SGHDN, CDR2 FVKESK. CDR3 sequence reads: CASSHAYEQYF. The CDR3 coding sequence is TGTGCCAGCAGCCACGCCTACGAGCAGTACTTC.

DNA for the CDR3: TGTGCCAGCAGCCACCGGACTAGCGGGAGCGGCACAGATACGCAGTATTTT. It translates to CASSHRTSGSGTDTQYF. V usage is TRBV7-2 and J usage is TRBJ2-3; TRBD2 matches at 13 bases. Germline V lookup: CDR1 SGHTA, CDR2 FQGNSA. This CDR3 has 17 amino acids. Trimming removed 5 bases from V and 1 base from J; junction bases left unmatched: 6.

This chain joins TRBV18 and TRBJ2-1, with D possibly matching TRBD1 (6 bases). CDR3 size: 11 residues. Trimming removed 3 bases from V and 12 bases from J, with 9 bases in between. Germline CDR1 is KGHSH and CDR2 is LQKENI. CDR3 nucleotides: TGTGCCAGCTCACCTTTAGGGGGGCAGTTCTTC. Amino acids: CASSPLGGQFF.

This chain joins TRBV12-5 and TRBJ1-2; the D gene is possibly TRBD1 (6 bases). V lost 4 bases and J 4 bases, leaving 19 bases between the germline ends. The CDR3 contains 16 residues. Looked up from germline, CDR1 is LGHNT and CDR2 is FRNRAP. The CDR3 loop is CASGSPTGHHSYGYTF. In DNA form, the CDR3 reads TGTGCTAGTGGTTCTCCTACGGGACACCATTCCTATGGCTACACCTTC.

The rearrangement links TRBV28 to TRBJ1-2, with D uncertain. The CDR3 is made up of 15 amino acids. CDR1 is MDHEN and CDR2 is SYDVKM in the germline V gene. The V end was cut by 8 bases, the J end by 4 bases, with 20 bases between. This CDR3 reads CASQSRRRERYGYTF. The CDR3 DNA reads TGTGCCAGCCAATCCCGCCGACGGGAGCGCTATGGCTACACCTTC.

V usage is TRBV18 and J usage is TRBJ1-2, with 9 bases that match TRBD1. The CDR3 is 14 residues long. Germline V CDR1 and CDR2: KGHSH, LQKENI. The ends lost 6 bases at V and 3 bases at J; junction bases unmatched: 5. For the CDR3, the DNA is TGTGCCAGCTCCTACAGGGACAGGGACTATGGCTACACCTTC. Translation: CASSYRDRDYGYTF.